This T cell receptor (beta chain) was identified during a study of blood T cells in healthy people across ages. General observations from the study: Diversity of TCR beta per million T cells declined in a roughly linear way with age.

The CDR3 has 15 residues. Germline-derived CDR1 and CDR2 are DFQATT and SNEGSKA (reference sequence). As regards this clonotype: Its antigen is unknown.

It was with a sample-barcoded 5' primer and a J-beta primer mix that a second PCR of roughly 7 to 11 cycles was run. Each CDR3 protein is one row after TCRdb ran MiXCR on the 5' RACE reads. The table lists about 1.4 million distinct CDR3 sequences, 59% of them singletons. The V and J genes are TRBV20-1 and TRBJ2-7; 10 positions agree with TRBD2. The tail of the sequence fits TRBJ2-5 better, so the J call may be wrong. This sequence originates from a man younger than 30 in good health. Sample: blood. The CDR3 DNA sequence: TGCAGTGCTGGCAACCAGCGGGGGGGCGTGGAGACCCAGTACTTC. Protein: CSAGNQRGGVETQYF.